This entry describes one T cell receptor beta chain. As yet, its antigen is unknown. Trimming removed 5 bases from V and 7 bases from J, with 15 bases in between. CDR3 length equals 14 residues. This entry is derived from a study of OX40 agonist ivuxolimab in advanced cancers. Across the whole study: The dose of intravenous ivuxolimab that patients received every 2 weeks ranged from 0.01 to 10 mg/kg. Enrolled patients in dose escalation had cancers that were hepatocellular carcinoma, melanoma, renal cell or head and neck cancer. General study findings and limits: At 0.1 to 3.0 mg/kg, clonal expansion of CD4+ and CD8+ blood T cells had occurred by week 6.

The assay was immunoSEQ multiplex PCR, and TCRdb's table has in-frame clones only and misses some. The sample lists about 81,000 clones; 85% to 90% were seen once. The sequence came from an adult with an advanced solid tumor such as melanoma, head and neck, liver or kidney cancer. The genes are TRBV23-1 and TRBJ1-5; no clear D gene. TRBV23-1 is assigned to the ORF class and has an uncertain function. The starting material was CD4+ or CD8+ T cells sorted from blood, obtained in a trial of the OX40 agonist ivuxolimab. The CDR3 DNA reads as TGCGCCAGCAGTGTACAGCGGAGATACCAGCCCCAGCATTTT. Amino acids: CASSVQRRYQPQHF.